This T cell receptor beta chain was retrieved from a study of neurological immune-mediated disorders (dated by TCRdb to between 2018 and 2020). At the level of the whole study: Among the approximately 34 multiple sclerosis patients, roughly 31 had relapsing-remitting MS and 3 had secondary progressive MS. Longitudinal samples, technical triplicates and paired sorted CD4+ and CD8+ T-cell subsets, alongside PBMC samples, were included among the 106 TCR-beta libraries. Using UMI-based sequencing, the study compared peripheral blood TCR-beta repertoires from patients with HTLV-I-associated myelopathy (HAM/TSP), patients with multiple sclerosis, and healthy controls. The cohort included 60 to 70 subjects: about 15 with HAM/TSP, approximately 35 with multiple sclerosis, and around 20 healthy controls. Study-level results and caveats: TCR clonal expansion was greatest in HAM/TSP patients and smallest in MS patients, who ranked below even healthy controls. In phylogenetic analysis, the repertoires of 18 of 34 MS patients grouped into a cluster of related CDR3 sequences, which suggests a possible signature at the repertoire level. No identical CDR3 amino acid sequences were found to be shared among expanded clones across subjects, suggesting that TCR-beta repertoires were private in all groups. The MS cluster was not associated with any clinical or MRI features, and the authors stated that larger cohorts are needed.

V and J lose 0 bases and 3 bases, and a span of 18 bases separates them. CDR1 and CDR2 (MGHRA, YSYEKL) derive from the germline V gene. The CDR3 numbers 18 residues from cysteine through phenylalanine. The sequence is cut down to CDR3 DNA, 54 bases in frame from base 1. To synthesize cDNA, template-switch 5'RACE was performed with a primer carrying a 10-nucleotide random unique molecular identifier so that each TCR transcript was tagged. Each sequencing run produced over 160 million TCR-beta sequences covering 15-18 subjects. The RNeasy kit was used to extract total RNA. The KAPA Real-time Library Amplification kit was used to amplify TCR-beta VDJ regions with primers targeting the TCR constant region and the 5'RACE anchor. A first PCR added sample indexes and Illumina adaptors, and a second PCR then raised library yield. After purification with Ampure beads, the TCR product of roughly 650 bp was size-selected on a 2% E-gel SizeSelection system. Library quality was checked on a Bioanalyzer, concentration was measured with Qubit, and libraries were quantified with the Kapa Library Quantification kit before pooling. Libraries were sequenced paired-end 2 x 150 bp on an Illumina HiSeq 2500. To increase sequence diversity, 25-30% phiX was spiked into each library pool. On the study's bioinformatics: The UMI-based MiGEC pipeline processed quality-filtered reads and removed over 75% of raw TCR sequences during error correction. IMGT germline references were used for alignment of VDJ genes, and clonotypes were defined by a unique CDR3 amino acid sequence together with V-J genes. Clonal expansion, Shannon diversity and CDR3 relatedness (CalcPairwiseDistances, ClusterSamples) were evaluated with VDJtools, and phylogenetic trees were built with CLCbio workbench. Clones with at least 8 unique UMIs were defined as expanded, with this threshold being based on coefficient-of-variation modelling across technical triplicates. TCRdb took the public reads, trimmed them with fastp at Q25, ran MiXCR for clone calling and kept in-frame beta chains. Each CDR3 protein appears once, grouped with its most common genes and DNA. The authors' filters were not applied to this entry. The sample table lists roughly 76,000 distinct CDR3 sequences, 2.5% to 4% of them with a count of one. More than 4.5% of the sample is held by the ten biggest clonotypes.

This clonotype has ten or more counts. The antigen this receptor binds is unknown. The record has no base qualities; no much larger clone is one base away. Libraries from unsorted PBMCs were made from 2 million PBMCs kept in RNAlater at -80 degrees C until RNA extraction. Multiple sclerosis patients were enrolled in a US clinical protocol under which disease progression was evaluated by magnetic resonance imaging. Peripheral blood was subjected to Ficoll-Hypaque density gradient centrifugation to isolate PBMCs, which were then cryopreserved in liquid nitrogen. This receptor was taken from a woman aged 50 to 60 with multiple sclerosis. The sequenced sample consisted of PBMCs. The rearrangement joined TRBV4-1 to TRBJ2-1; possibly the D gene is TRBD2, per 5 matching bases. The DNA reads TGCGCCAGCAGCCAAGATTTGGAGACGGACTTCCTCTACAATGAGCAGTTCTTC. This translates into CASSQDLETDFLYNEQFF.